The 21 T cell receptor beta chains listed next were all sequenced from one sample in a study of T cells in Graves' hyperthyroidism and ophthalmopathy. Amplification of TCR beta CDR3 regions was performed using RNA transcripts as template. With the HTBI primer set, the TCR CDR3 went through a first round of RT-PCR. TCRdb reprocessed the multiplex PCR reads via MiXCR and lists one record per CDR3 protein. The table shows hundreds of thousands of distinct CDR3 sequences, with under 30% occurring only once. The sample was blood. The receptor set was obtained from a man aged 35-49 years with Graves' hyperthyroidism that later progressed to Graves' ophthalmopathy.

This clonotype came up many times. The chain's CDR3 is CASSYGPMNTEAFF. DNA for the CDR3: TGTGCCAGCAGTTACGGGCCCATGAACACTGAAGCTTTCTTT. This chain uses TRBV6-5 with TRBJ1-1; D uncertain. CDR3 length: 14 amino acids. CDR1 is MNHEY, CDR2 SVGAGI, per germline. Trimming pared 2 bases from V and 0 bases from J, leaving 7 bases between.

This chain joins TRBV29-1 and TRBJ1-1; tentatively, D is TRBD1 (5 bases). Trimming left V 7 bases short and J 4 bases short, with 16 bases between. Germline CDR1 SQVTM, CDR2 ANQGSEA. The length of the CDR3 is 13 residues. The CDR3 loop reads CSGSGGAGTEAFF. DNA of the CDR3: TGCAGCGGATCGGGAGGGGCGGGCACTGAAGCTTTCTTT.

This clonotype was recorded many times. This rearrangement joins TRBV28 to TRBJ1-1; perhaps TRBD1 as D (5 bases). V lost 8 bases and J 8 bases, leaving 18 bases between the germline ends. The V gene's germline CDR1 is MDHEN and CDR2 SYDVKM. The CDR3 contains 13 residues. The CDR3 sequence: CASVRRPTGEAFF. In DNA, the CDR3 is TGTGCCAGCGTTAGGCGTCCCACAGGAGAAGCTTTCTTT.

Worth noting for this clonotype: The DNA is omitted, as the CDR3 cannot be located on it reliably, and the CDR3 follows TCRdb's listing. This chain links TRBV6-5 with TRBJ2-7; the D segment call TRBD1 is taken from the table without a DNA check. Inclusive of both ends, the CDR3 amounts to 16 amino acids. Germline V lookup: CDR1 MNHEY, CDR2 SVGAGI. The CDR3 is CASSTSTGNIRYEQYF.

The chain employs TRBV30 and TRBJ1-3; D is undetermined. The CDR3 is 13 residues long. Germline assignment: CDR1 GTSNPN and CDR2 SVGIG (reference sequence). V was pared by 1 base and J by 1 base, with 5 bases between. The CDR3 reads CAWSEVSGNTIYF. CDR3 nucleotides: TGTGCCTGGAGTGAAGTATCTGGAAACACCATATATTTT.

In its sample, this clonotype was seen many times. CDR3 amino acids: CASSIFGGQETQYF. In DNA, the CDR3 is TGTGCCAGTAGTATCTTTGGGGGCCAAGAGACCCAGTACTTC. The rearrangement links TRBV19 to TRBJ2-5, with D perhaps given as TRBD1 or TRBD2 (5 bases each). The length of the CDR3 is 14 residues. The V end lost 3 bases, the J end lost 1 base, and 9 bases lay between the germline ends. Germline CDR1 and CDR2: LNHDA and SQIVND (reference sequence).

The J gene is TRBJ2-7, the V gene TRBV6-1; 9 positions match TRBD2. Losses at the gene ends were 6 bases for V and 2 bases for J; bases not matched to a gene: 14. Looked up from germline, CDR1 is MNHNS and CDR2 is SASEGT. This CDR3 contains 17 residues. The CDR3: CASSPGLISGSTYEQYF. The CDR3 DNA sequence: TGTGCCAGCAGCCCTGGACTGATTAGCGGGAGCACCTACGAGCAGTACTTC.

This sequence joins TRBV7-8 and TRBJ1-2; TRBD1 matches at 9 bases. The ends lost 4 bases at V and 5 bases at J; junction bases unmatched: 11. CDR3 length: 16 residues. CDR1 SGHVS and CDR2 FQNEAQ come from the germline V gene. The CDR3 nucleotides read TGTGCCAGCAGCTCCCAGGCTGGGACAGGGAAGTATGGCTACACCTTC. Translation gives CASSSQAGTGKYGYTF.

This clonotype was observed many times. The chain employs TRBV9 and TRBJ2-5; D is perhaps TRBD1 or TRBD2 (5 bases each). V dropped 2 bases and J dropped 0 bases, with 11 bases sitting between them. CDR3 length equals 15 residues. The germline V gene encodes CDR1 SGDLS and CDR2 YYNGEE. The CDR3 loop is CASSVSGTNQETQYF. The CDR3 bases are TGTGCCAGCAGCGTCAGTGGGACGAACCAAGAGACCCAGTACTTC.

The J gene is TRBJ2-7, the V gene TRBV28, with D possibly being TRBD1 (5 bases). The CDR3 is 13 residues long. V gave up 6 bases and J gave up 1 base, with 10 bases separating them. Germline V gives CDR1 MDHEN, CDR2 SYDVKM. The CDR3, as DNA: TGTGCCAGCAGAAGGGGTGATTCCTACGAGCAGTACTTC. Translating gives CASRRGDSYEQYF.

Ten or more counts support this clonotype. The chain is built from TRBV25-1 and TRBJ2-7, with unresolved D. The V end lost 4 bases, the J end lost 0 bases, and 13 bases lay between the germline ends. Looked up from germline, CDR1 is MGHDK and CDR2 is SYGVNS. CDR3 length: 15 residues. The CDR3 region is CASSGAGPYSYEQYF. The CDR3 DNA follows: TGTGCCAGCAGTGGAGCAGGACCATACTCCTACGAGCAGTACTTC.

The V gene is TRBV3-1, the J gene TRBJ2-7; 9 positions match TRBD1. Germline assignment: CDR1 LGHDT and CDR2 YNNKEL (reference sequence). The CDR3 length is 15 residues. Trimming removed 1 base from V and 8 bases from J; junction bases left unmatched: 9. Here the CDR3 reads CASSQAGQGFIQQYF. CDR3 sequence (DNA): TGTGCCAGCAGCCAAGCGGGACAGGGTTTTATTCAGCAGTACTTC.

The chain combines TRBV7-2 with TRBJ1-5; D ambiguous. The CDR3 covers 14 residues. Germline V gene lookup returns CDR1 SGHTA and CDR2 FQGNSA. V was shortened by 0 bases and J by 4 bases, with 7 bases between the two germline ends. The CDR3 here is CASSLAHLNQPQHF. CDR3 in DNA: TGTGCCAGCAGCTTAGCGCATTTGAATCAGCCCCAGCATTTT.

This clonotype has a count of ten or more. This sequence joins TRBV30 and TRBJ1-1; D unresolved. This CDR3 is 11 amino acids long. Germline assignment: CDR1 GTSNPN and CDR2 SVGIG (reference sequence). V lost 5 bases and J lost 1, with 5 bases in between. DNA for the CDR3: TGTGCCTGGGGCGAGAACACTGAAGCTTTCTTT. Its protein is CAWGENTEAFF.

This clonotype was seen ten or more times. CDR3 nucleotides: TGCAGTGCTAGAGATAGGGGACCCAGGGGGCATGTCAATCAGCCCCAGCATTTT. It encodes CSARDRGPRGHVNQPQHF. The chain is built from TRBV20-1 and TRBJ1-5; TRBD1 matches 8 bases. V lost 0 bases and J lost 3; bases outside the gene matches: 13. This CDR3 region has 18 residues. The germline V gene encodes CDR1 DFQATT and CDR2 SNEGSKA (reference sequence).

The chain links TRBV28 to TRBJ1-2, with D possibly being TRBD1 (5 bases). Germline V gene sequence: CDR1 MDHEN, CDR2 SYDVKM. This CDR3 is built from 12 residues. The V end was cut by 4 bases, the J end by 8 bases, with 11 bases between. The chain's CDR3 is CASSSGYRGYTF. CDR3 DNA sequence: TGTGCCAGCAGTTCAGGGTACAGAGGCTACACCTTC.

This clonotype was seen many times. V gene TRBV20-1 combines with J gene TRBJ2-5; 11 bases are shared with TRBD2. The CDR3 has 15 amino acids. The trim removed 6 bases at V and 0 bases at J, leaving 6 bases unmatched. Germline lookup yields CDR1 DFQATT and CDR2 SNEGSKA (reference sequence). CDR3 protein: CSADTSGSYQETQYF. The CDR3 nucleotides are TGCAGTGCAGACACTAGCGGGAGTTACCAAGAGACCCAGTACTTC.

Ten or more counts support this clonotype. The rearrangement links TRBV12-5 to TRBJ2-4, with D uncertain. This CDR3 is built from 16 residues. Germline V gives CDR1 LGHNT, CDR2 FRNRAP. V lost 0 bases and J 8 bases, leaving 17 bases between the germline ends. The CDR3 here is CASGLVLSGSSDIQYF. The DNA of the CDR3 is TGTGCTAGTGGTTTGGTACTTAGTGGGTCATCGGACATTCAGTACTTC.

This clonotype has a count of ten or more. The rearrangement uses TRBV24-1 and TRBJ2-5; 7 bases align to TRBD1. The length of the CDR3 is 16 residues. The trim removed 7 bases at V and 4 bases at J, leaving 14 bases unmatched. Germline V gene lookup returns CDR1 KGHDR and CDR2 SFDVKD. In DNA, the CDR3 is TGTGCCACCAGCCACCCGGCACAGGGGAGTCGAGAGACCCAGTACTTC. It is translated as CATSHPAQGSRETQYF.

This clonotype appeared many times. This chain connects TRBV3-1 to TRBJ2-2; D is uncertain. The CDR3 loop spans 15 amino acids. Trimming removed 0 bases from V and 4 bases from J, with 9 bases in between. Germline values: CDR1 LGHDT, CDR2 YNNKEL (reference sequence). CDR3 protein: CASSQDRLFTGELFF. The CDR3 nucleotides are TGTGCCAGCAGCCAAGATAGACTTTTCACCGGGGAGCTGTTTTTT.

This clonotype showed up many times. The rearrangement links TRBV27 to TRBJ1-5; possibly TRBD1 for D (6 bases). The CDR3 spans 16 residues. Germline V gene lookup returns CDR1 MNHEY and CDR2 SMNVEV (reference sequence). Trimming took off 6 bases at V and 2 bases at J, with 17 bases between the two ends. CDR3 amino acids: CASSPLQGIGNQPQHF. CDR3 DNA sequence: TGTGCCAGCAGCCCACTTCAGGGGATTGGCAATCAGCCCCAGCATTTT.